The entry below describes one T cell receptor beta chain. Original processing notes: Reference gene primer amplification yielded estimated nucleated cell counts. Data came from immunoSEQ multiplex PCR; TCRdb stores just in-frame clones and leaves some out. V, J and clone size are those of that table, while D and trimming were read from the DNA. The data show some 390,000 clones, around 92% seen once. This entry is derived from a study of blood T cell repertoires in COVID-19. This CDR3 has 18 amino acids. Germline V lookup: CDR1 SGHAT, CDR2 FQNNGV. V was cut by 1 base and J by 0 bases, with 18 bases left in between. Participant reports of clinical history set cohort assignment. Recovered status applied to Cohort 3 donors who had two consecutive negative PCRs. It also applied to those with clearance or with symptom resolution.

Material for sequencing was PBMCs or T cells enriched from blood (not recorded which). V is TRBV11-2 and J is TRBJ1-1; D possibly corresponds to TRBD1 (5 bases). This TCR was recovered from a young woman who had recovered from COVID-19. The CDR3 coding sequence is TGTGCCAGCAGCTTAGGTAGGGGCCGATCCCCATTGAACACTGAAGCTTTCTTT. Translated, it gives CASSLGRGRSPLNTEAFF.